This T cell receptor beta chain was sequenced for a study of blood T cells in healthy people across ages. Study-level points and caveats: Reliance upon unsorted PBMCs precluded definitive naive versus antigen-experienced comparison. Age showed a roughly linear inverse relationship with TCR beta diversity per million T cells.

In germline, CDR1 is DFQATT, CDR2 SNEGSKA (reference sequence). Trimming took 0 bases from V and 0 from J; bases not matched to a gene: 14. This CDR3 has 19 amino acids. In its sample, this clonotype was seen many times. The antigen remains undetermined. Using a J-beta primer mix together with a sample-barcoded 5' primer, a second PCR was run for roughly 6 to 11 cycles. TCRdb redid the calling of the 5' RACE reads with MiXCR, one entry per CDR3 protein. This table holds hundreds of thousands of distinct CDR3 sequences, roughly 21% found once. The J gene is TRBJ1-5, the V gene TRBV20-1, with 7 bases lining up with TRBD1. The receptor's source is a man in his sixties or seventies in good health. The sequenced sample consisted of blood. In DNA, the CDR3 is TGCAGTGCTAGAGATAGACAGGGCCGTCCCGCATATAGCAATCAGCCCCAGCATTTT. This encodes CSARDRQGRPAYSNQPQHF.